The table lists the clone carrying this T cell receptor beta chain with a few counts. The record originates from a study of blood T cell repertoires in COVID-19. Study-wide background: The study drew acute and convalescent COVID-19 samples from the United States, Italy and Spain. T cells, B-cell-depleted T cells, or PBMCs supplied cDNA or gDNA.

V shed 4 bases, J shed 5 bases, and the junction held 13 bases outside the gene matches. Germline CDR1 SEHNR, CDR2 FQNEAQ (reference sequence). This CDR3 contains 16 residues. Per the original data handling: Reference gene primer amplification in the assay estimated nucleated cell counts. Some clones are missing from TCRdb's copy, which holds only in-frame ones; the method was immunoSEQ multiplex PCR. V and J calls and clone size come straight from that table; D and trimming were deduced from the DNA. Of some 64,000 clones listed, about 78% are singletons. The specimen was peripheral blood. The gene calls are TRBV7-9 and TRBJ1-1; 7 bases align to TRBD1. The source is a man aged 80 or over with active or convalescent COVID-19. The CDR3 DNA is TGTGCCAGCAGCTCCGTTTACTCACCAGGGGGAACTGAAGCTTTCTTT. Its protein product is CASSSVYSPGGTEAFF.